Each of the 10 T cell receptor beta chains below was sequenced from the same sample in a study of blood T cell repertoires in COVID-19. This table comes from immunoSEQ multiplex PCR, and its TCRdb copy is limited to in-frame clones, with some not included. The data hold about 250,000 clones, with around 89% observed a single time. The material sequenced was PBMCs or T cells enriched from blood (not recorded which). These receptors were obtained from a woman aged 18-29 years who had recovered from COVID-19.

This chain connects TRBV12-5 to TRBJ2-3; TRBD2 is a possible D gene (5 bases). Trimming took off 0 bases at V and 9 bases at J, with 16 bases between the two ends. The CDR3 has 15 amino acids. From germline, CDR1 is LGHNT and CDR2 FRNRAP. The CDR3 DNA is TGTGCTAGTGGTTTGGTAAGAGGCGGCGGGTTGACGCAGTATTTT. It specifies CASGLVRGGGLTQYF.

CDR3 nucleotide sequence: TGTGCCAGCTCACCTCGGGACAGGGGAATGGAACTCTACGAGCAGTACTTC. It yields the protein CASSPRDRGMELYEQYF. The chain has TRBV18 and TRBJ2-7; TRBD1 matches 10 bases. Germline loops: CDR1 KGHSH, CDR2 LQKENI. Trimming at V came to 3 bases and at J to 3 bases, leaving 11 bases not matched to a gene. This CDR3 is 17 amino acids long.

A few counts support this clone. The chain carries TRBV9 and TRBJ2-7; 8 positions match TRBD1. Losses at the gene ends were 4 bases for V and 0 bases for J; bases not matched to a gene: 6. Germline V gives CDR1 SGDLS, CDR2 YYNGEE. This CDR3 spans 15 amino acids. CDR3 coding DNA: TGTGCCAGCAGCCCCGGGACAGGCCCCTCCTACGAGCAGTACTTC. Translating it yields CASSPGTGPSYEQYF. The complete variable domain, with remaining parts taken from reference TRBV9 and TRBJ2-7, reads DSGVTQTPKHLITATGQRVTLRCSPRSGDLSVYWYQQSLDQGLQFLIQYYNGEERAKGNILERFSAQQFPDLHSELNLSSLELGDSALYFCASSPGTGPSYEQYFGPGTRLTVT.

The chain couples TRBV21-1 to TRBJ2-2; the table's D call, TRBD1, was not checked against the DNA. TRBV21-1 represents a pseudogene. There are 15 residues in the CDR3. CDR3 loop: CASSNETGNTGELFF. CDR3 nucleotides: TGTGCCAGCAGCAACGAGACAGGGAACACCGGGGAGCTGTTTTTT.

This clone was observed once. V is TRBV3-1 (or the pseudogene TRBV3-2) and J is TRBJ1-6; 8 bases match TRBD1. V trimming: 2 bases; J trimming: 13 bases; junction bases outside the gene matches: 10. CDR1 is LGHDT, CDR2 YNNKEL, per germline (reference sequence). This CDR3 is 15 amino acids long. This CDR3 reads CASSQLGQALSPLHF. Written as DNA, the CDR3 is TGTGCCAGCAGCCAATTGGGACAGGCCCTCTCCCCCCTCCACTTT.

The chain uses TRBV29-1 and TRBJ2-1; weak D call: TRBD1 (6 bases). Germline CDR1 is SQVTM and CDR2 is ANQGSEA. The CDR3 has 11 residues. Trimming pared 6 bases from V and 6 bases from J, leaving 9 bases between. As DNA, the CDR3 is TGCAGCGTGGGGACAAGCAATGAGCAGTTCTTC. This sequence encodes CSVGTSNEQFF.

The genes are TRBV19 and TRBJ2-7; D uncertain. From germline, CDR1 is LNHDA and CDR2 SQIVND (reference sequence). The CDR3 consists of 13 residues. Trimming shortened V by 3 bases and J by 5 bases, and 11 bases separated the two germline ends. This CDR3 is CASSIEVWDEQYF. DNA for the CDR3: TGTGCCAGTAGTATCGAGGTTTGGGACGAGCAGTACTTC.

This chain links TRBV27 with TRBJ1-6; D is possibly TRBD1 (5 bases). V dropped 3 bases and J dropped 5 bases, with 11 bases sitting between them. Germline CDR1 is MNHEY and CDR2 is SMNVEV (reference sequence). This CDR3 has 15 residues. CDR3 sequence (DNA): TGTGCCAGCAGTTTCACTCAGGGCAATAATTCACCCCTCCACTTT. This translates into CASSFTQGNNSPLHF.

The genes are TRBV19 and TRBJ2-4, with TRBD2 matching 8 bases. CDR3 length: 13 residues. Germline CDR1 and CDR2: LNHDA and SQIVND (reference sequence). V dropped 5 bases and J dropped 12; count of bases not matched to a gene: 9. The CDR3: CASSRFQLAAQYF. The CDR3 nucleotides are TGTGCCAGTAGTCGATTCCAACTAGCGGCTCAGTACTTC.

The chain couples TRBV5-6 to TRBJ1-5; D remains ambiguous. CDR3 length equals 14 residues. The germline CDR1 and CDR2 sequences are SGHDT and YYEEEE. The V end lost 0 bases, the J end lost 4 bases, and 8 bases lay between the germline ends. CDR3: CASSLATGNQPQHF. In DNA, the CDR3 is TGTGCCAGCAGCTTGGCCACCGGTAATCAGCCCCAGCATTTT.